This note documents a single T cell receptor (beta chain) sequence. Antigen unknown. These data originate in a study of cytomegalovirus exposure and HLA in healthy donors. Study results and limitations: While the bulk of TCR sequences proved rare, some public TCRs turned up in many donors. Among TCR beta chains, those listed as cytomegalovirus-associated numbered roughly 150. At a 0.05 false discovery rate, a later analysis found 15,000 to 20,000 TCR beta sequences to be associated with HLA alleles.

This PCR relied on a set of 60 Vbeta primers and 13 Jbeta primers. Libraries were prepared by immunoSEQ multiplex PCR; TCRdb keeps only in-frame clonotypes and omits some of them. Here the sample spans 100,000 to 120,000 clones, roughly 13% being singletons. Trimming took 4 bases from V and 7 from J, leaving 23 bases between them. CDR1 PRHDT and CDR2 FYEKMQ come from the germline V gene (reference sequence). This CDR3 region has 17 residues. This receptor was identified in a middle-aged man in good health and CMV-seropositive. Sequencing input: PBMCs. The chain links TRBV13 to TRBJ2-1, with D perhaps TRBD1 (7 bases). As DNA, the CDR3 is TGTGCCAGCAGCTCCCTGGAGATCGGCAGGGGGGATAATGAGCAGTTCTTC. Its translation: CASSSLEIGRGDNEQFF.